These 6 T cell receptor beta chains came from one sample sequenced in a study of blood T cell repertoires in COVID-19. TCRdb's table, derived via immunoSEQ multiplex PCR, lists solely in-frame clones and lacks some. The table includes 300,000 to 400,000 clones, roughly 84% detected once. Sequences were obtained from PBMCs or T cells enriched from blood (not recorded which). Receptor source: a young woman who had recovered from COVID-19.

V usage is TRBV27 and J usage is TRBJ2-3; 10 nucleotides align to TRBD2. CDR3 length equals 17 residues. Germline trimming cut 4 bases from V and 2 bases from J; bases unmatched to any gene: 9. The germline V gene has CDR1 MNHEY and CDR2 SMNVEV (reference sequence). The chain's CDR3 is CASSSPRSGGSTDTQYF. The CDR3 DNA reads as TGTGCCAGCAGTTCCCCTCGTAGCGGGGGGTCCACAGATACGCAGTATTTT.

The gene calls are TRBV6-5 and TRBJ2-1; TRBD1 might be the D (5 bases). Germline V gene data show CDR1 as MNHEY and CDR2 as SVGAGI. Trimming cost V 11 bases and J 5 bases, with 13 bases left between them. CDR3 length: 12 amino acids. The CDR3 loop reads CAGPWGHNEQFF. The DNA for the CDR3 is TGTGCCGGGCCGTGGGGCCACAATGAGCAGTTCTTC.

This clone has only one observation. This sequence joins TRBV2 and TRBJ1-1; TRBD1 is a possible D gene (5 bases). The CDR3 runs to 13 residues. Germline CDR1 is SNHLY and CDR2 is FYNNEI. V was pared by 6 bases and J by 11 bases, with 19 bases between. The CDR3 sequence: CASRTSQGSRAFF. The CDR3, as DNA: TGTGCCAGCAGGACCAGCCAGGGTAGTCGGGCTTTCTTT.

This chain connects TRBV2 to TRBJ2-1; 7 bases agree with TRBD1. With V trimmed by 8 bases and J by 4 bases, 5 bases remained unmatched. Per the germline V gene, CDR1 is SNHLY and CDR2 is FYNNEI. CDR3 length equals 13 residues. CDR3 bases: TGTGCCAGCTGCCGGGACAGTTACAATGAGCAGTTCTTC. This translates into CASCRDSYNEQFF. Full variable domain (rest looked up from reference TRBV2 and TRBJ2-1): EPEVTQTPSHQVTQMGQEVILRCVPISNHLYFYWYRQILGQKVEFLVSFYNNEISEKSEIFDDQFSVERPDGSNFTLKIRSTKLEDSAMYFCASCRDSYNEQFFGPGTRLTVL.

This chain links TRBV19 with TRBJ2-7; D perhaps matches TRBD1 (6 bases). The CDR3 sequence is 13 residues long. Germline V gene data show CDR1 as LNHDA and CDR2 as SQIVND (reference sequence). With 7 bases removed from V and 4 bases from J, the gap between germline ends came to 14 bases. The CDR3, as DNA: TGTGCCAGTACGGGCAGGGGTCCTTACGAGCAGTACTTC. Translating gives CASTGRGPYEQYF.

This clone is a singleton in its sample. The V gene is TRBV28, the J gene TRBJ1-2; D possibly corresponds to TRBD1 (6 bases). V lost 4 bases and J lost 2, with 17 bases in between. Per the germline V gene, CDR1 is MDHEN and CDR2 is SYDVKM. The CDR3 loop spans 16 amino acids. As DNA, the CDR3 is TGTGCCAGCAGTTACGGGGCCTTAACAGGGAACTATGGCTACACCTTC. Protein product: CASSYGALTGNYGYTF.